The 26 T cell receptor beta chains below come from one sample, sequenced in a study of blood T cells in healthy people across ages. Sample-barcoded 5' priming and a J-beta primer mix drove a second PCR of roughly 7 to 11 cycles. TCRdb recomputed calls from the 5' RACE reads with MiXCR, one row per CDR3 protein. This table has 1.8 million or so distinct CDR3 sequences, approximately 39% appearing once. Specimen: blood. The receptors stem from a human donor in good health.

V gene TRBV10-3 combines with J gene TRBJ2-7; D is ambiguous. CDR1 and CDR2 (germline): ENHRY, SYGVKD. The V gene lost 0 bases and the J gene lost 4 bases, with 10 bases spanning the gap. The length of the CDR3 is 14 residues. In nucleotides, the CDR3 is TGTGCCATCAGTGAGTCTACGGGTCCGTACGAGCAGTACTTC. It specifies CAISESTGPYEQYF.

Regarding this clonotype: An end of the junction differs from the germline gene, which may be a read error. The genes are TRBV20-1 and TRBJ1-1; D is possibly TRBD1 (5 bases). The germline V gene has CDR1 DFQATT and CDR2 SNEGSKA (reference sequence). This CDR3 has 15 amino acids. The CDR3 DNA reads TGCAGTGCTAGAGATATTCGGGGACCGGACACTGCAGCTTTCTTT. Translation: CSARDIRGPDTAAFF.

The chain recombines TRBV4-1 with TRBJ2-5, with 7 positions matching TRBD1. Unmatched junction bases numbered 3, after V lost 1 base and J lost 1 base. CDR3 size: 15 residues. Per germline, CDR1 MGHRA and CDR2 YSYEKL. CDR3 sequence: CASSQGGTVQETQYF. The CDR3 DNA follows: TGCGCCAGCAGCCAAGGGGGGACAGTCCAAGAGACCCAGTACTTC.

This clonotype was seen only once. A much larger clone is a single base away; this may be a read error. The DNA is left out, because the CDR3 cannot be placed on it with certainty; the CDR3 is given as TCRdb lists it. This chain's CDR3 is CSANSQGNYGCTF. This chain links TRBV29-1 with TRBJ1-2; the D call of TRBD1 is as the table states it, not checked on the DNA. Looked up from germline, CDR1 is SQVTM and CDR2 is ANQGSEA. The length of the CDR3 is 13 amino acids, counting both ends.

This clonotype was seen a single time. The genes are TRBV12-3 or TRBV12-4 and TRBJ1-2; TRBD1 aligns across 8 bases. This CDR3 region has 15 residues. Trimming at V came to 5 bases and at J to 6 bases, leaving 11 bases not matched to a gene. CDR3 DNA sequence: TGTGCCAGCAGTCCTCTCCAGGGGGCTGATAATGGCTACACCTTC. As protein: CASSPLQGADNGYTF.

The chain couples TRBV14 to TRBJ1-1, with a weak D call TRBD1 (5 bases). Germline CDR1 and CDR2: SGHDN and FVKESK. The CDR3 totals 13 residues. Trimming cost V 2 bases and J 11 bases, with 15 bases left between them. The CDR3 DNA reads TGTGCCAGCAGCCAACTCGAGACGGGGCTGGCTTTCTTT. This translates into CASSQLETGLAFF.

The gene calls are TRBV12-3 or TRBV12-4 and TRBJ2-1; D may be TRBD2 (7 bases). Trimming took off 7 bases at V and 2 bases at J, with 18 bases between the two ends. The CDR3 totals 16 residues. In DNA form, the CDR3 reads TGTGCCAGCACCGAGATGAGGGGGGGGGCCTACAATGAGCAGTTCTTC. It is translated as CASTEMRGGAYNEQFF.

This clonotype came up a few times. The chain joins TRBV20-1 to TRBJ2-7; 11 positions match TRBD1. With 7 bases clipped from V and 5 bases from J, the junction kept 10 bases outside the gene matches. Per germline, CDR1 DFQATT and CDR2 SNEGSKA (reference sequence). This CDR3 region has 14 residues. Here the CDR3 DNA reads TGCAGTGTTACGACCGGGACAGGGGGAGACGAGCAGTACTTC. Amino acids: CSVTTGTGGDEQYF.

Concerning this clonotype itself: One junction end disagrees with the germline gene, perhaps due to a read error. This chain uses TRBV3-1 with TRBJ2-3, with D tentatively TRBD1 (6 bases). CDR3 length: 19 amino acids. Germline assignment: CDR1 LGHDT and CDR2 YNNKEL (reference sequence). CDR3 sequence reads: CASSQEPLGWTAITDTRYF. CDR3 nucleotides: TGTGCCAGCAGCCAAGAACCCCTCGGTTGGACAGCAATCACAGATACGCGGTATTTT.

The chain uses TRBV28 and TRBJ1-6; no definite D call. Germline lookup yields CDR1 MDHEN and CDR2 SYDVKM. V was pared by 2 bases and J by 5 bases, with 4 bases between. This CDR3 spans 13 amino acids. CDR3 bases: TGTGCCAGCAGTTTACGCCATAATTCACCCCTCCACTTT. Protein product: CASSLRHNSPLHF.

The chain has TRBV7-2 and TRBJ2-7, with D tentatively TRBD2 (6 bases). The V gene lost 3 bases and the J gene lost 4 bases, with 16 bases spanning the gap. Per germline, CDR1 SGHTA and CDR2 FQGNSA. There are 15 residues in the CDR3. The CDR3, as DNA: TGTGCCAGCAGCTTTTCGGGACTCTGGATATACGAGCAGTACTTC. Amino acids: CASSFSGLWIYEQYF.

This clonotype was seen a few times. V and J are TRBV4-1 and TRBJ2-7; 7 bases are shared with TRBD2. Germline values: CDR1 MGHRA, CDR2 YSYEKL. V was clipped by 1 base and J by 2 bases; unmatched bases: 8. The CDR3 contains 16 residues. CDR3: CASSQAGGLPPYEQYF. As DNA, the CDR3 is TGCGCCAGCAGCCAAGCGGGGGGACTCCCTCCCTACGAGCAGTACTTC.

This chain uses TRBV9 with TRBJ2-3, with D perhaps matching TRBD1 or TRBD2 (5 bases each). The CDR3 covers 15 residues. Germline V lookup: CDR1 SGDLS, CDR2 YYNGEE. With 4 bases removed from V and 0 bases from J, the gap between germline ends came to 12 bases. The CDR3 loop reads CASSRDPPSTDTQYF. The CDR3 nucleotides read TGTGCCAGCAGCAGGGACCCGCCTAGCACAGATACGCAGTATTTT.

This sequence joins TRBV11-3 and TRBJ2-3; 7 bases are a match to TRBD2. The CDR3 covers 15 residues. V lost 7 bases to trimming and J lost 1 base; unmatched junction nucleotides: 8. Looked up from germline, CDR1 is SGHNT and CDR2 is YENEEA. CDR3 in DNA: TGTGCCAGCACCAACAGCGGGGAGGGCACAGATACGCAGTATTTT. Translating gives CASTNSGEGTDTQYF. The full variable domain, rest sourced from reference TRBV11-3 and TRBJ2-3, is EAGVVQSPRYKIIEKKQPVAFWCNPISGHNTLYWYLQNLGQGPELLIRYENEEAVDDSQLPKDRFSAERLKGVDSTLKIQPAELGDSAVYLCASTNSGEGTDTQYFGPGTRLTVL.

The sample holds a few counts of this clonotype. The J gene is TRBJ2-5, the V gene TRBV20-1; D is possibly TRBD1 (6 bases). The ends were cut back, 4 bases at V and 5 bases at J, with 17 bases in the middle. From germline, CDR1 is DFQATT and CDR2 SNEGSKA (reference sequence). The CDR3 consists of 14 residues. This chain's CDR3 is CSAIPFPTGETQYF. Here the CDR3 DNA reads TGCAGTGCTATCCCCTTTCCCACAGGGGAGACCCAGTACTTC.

About this clonotype itself: A read error likely explains this, since a far larger clone differs by one base. This chain joins TRBV12-3 or TRBV12-4 and TRBJ2-5, with D unresolved. The CDR3 runs to 13 residues. CDR3 protein: CASSFGSQETQDF. The CDR3 DNA reads as TGTGCCAGCAGTTTTGGCAGCCAAGAGACCCAGGACTTC.

The V gene is TRBV12-3 or TRBV12-4, the J gene TRBJ2-2; TRBD1 might be the D (5 bases). The CDR3 is made up of 14 amino acids. With 6 bases removed from V and 3 bases from J, the gap between germline ends came to 11 bases. CDR3: CASRWTSDTGELFF. In DNA form, the CDR3 reads TGTGCCAGCAGGTGGACATCGGACACCGGGGAGCTGTTTTTT.

The chain joins TRBV20-1 to TRBJ2-1; the D gene is possibly TRBD1 (5 bases). The germline V and J ends were trimmed by 1 base and 2 bases, with 12 bases remaining between them. CDR3 length: 15 amino acids. Germline CDR1 is DFQATT and CDR2 is SNEGSKA (reference sequence). The CDR3 DNA sequence: TGCAGTGCTAGAGGTGGCAGGGTGACCTACAATGAGCAGTTCTTC. Translating it yields CSARGGRVTYNEQFF.

For this clonotype: Its ends do not fully match the called genes, so a read error is possible. This chain uses TRBV24-1 with TRBJ2-1; TRBD1 matches 8 bases. This CDR3 spans 16 amino acids. In germline, CDR1 is KGHDR, CDR2 SFDVKD. As DNA, the CDR3 is TGTGCCGCCAGTGATTTAGTCAGGGGGCGGTGGAATGAGCAGTTCTTC. It codes for CAASDLVRGRWNEQFF.

The rearrangement links TRBV5-8 to TRBJ1-5, with 8 positions matching TRBD1. The CDR3 sequence is 17 residues long. The J segment lost 4 bases and the V segment lost 0 bases, leaving 9 bases of the junction unmatched. Germline CDR1 and CDR2: SGHTS and YDEGEE. The CDR3 region is CASSLGGRQGANQPQHF. The CDR3 DNA reads as TGTGCCAGCAGCTTGGGGGGCCGGCAGGGGGCTAATCAGCCCCAGCATTTT.

This clonotype was detected a few times. The chain is built from TRBV29-1 and TRBJ1-2, with D uncertain. The CDR3 runs to 13 residues. The V gene lost 1 base and the J gene lost 1 base, with 7 bases spanning the gap. Germline CDR1 and CDR2: SQVTM and ANQGSEA. The CDR3 bases are TGCAGCGTTGAAGTCCAGGTTAACTATGGCTACACCTTC. It specifies CSVEVQVNYGYTF.

The chain recombines TRBV7-9 with TRBJ1-1; tentatively, D is TRBD1 (5 bases). Trimming took off 1 base at V and 6 bases at J, with 9 bases between the two ends. Per germline, CDR1 SEHNR and CDR2 FQNEAQ (reference sequence). The CDR3 is 13 amino acids. CDR3 in DNA: TGTGCCAGCAGCTTAGATGTCAGGGCTGAAGCTTTCTTT. Its protein is CASSLDVRAEAFF.

This chain links TRBV6-6 with TRBJ1-5, with TRBD1 matching 7 bases. The CDR3 is 15 amino acids. Looked up from germline, CDR1 is MNHNY and CDR2 is SVGAGI (reference sequence). After removal of 0 bases from V and 7 bases from J, the junction contained 6 bases not matched to a gene. CDR3 region: CASSYSTGPGQPQHF. CDR3 nucleotide sequence: TGTGCCAGCAGTTACTCGACAGGGCCCGGACAGCCCCAGCATTTT.

Details on this clonotype: The conserved phenylalanine or tryptophan normally closing the CDR3 is absent here, so this likely arose from a read error. The chain is built from TRBV12-3 or TRBV12-4 and TRBJ1-5; TRBD1 is a possible D gene (6 bases). The CDR3 is made up of 15 amino acids. Trimming shortened V by 5 bases and J by 7 bases, and 18 bases separated the two germline ends. Here the CDR3 reads CASSTHGGGSQPQHV. Written as DNA, the CDR3 is TGTGCCAGCAGTACCCACGGGGGGGGCAGCCAGCCCCAGCATGTT.

The CDR3 DNA reads as TGTGCCAGCAGCCCAGACAGGGTGGCCTATGGCTACACCTTC. Translated: CASSPDRVAYGYTF. The V and J genes are TRBV7-9 and TRBJ1-2, with 7 bases identical to TRBD1. The CDR3 totals 14 residues. J gave up 4 bases and V 5 bases, and 7 bases lay outside the gene matches. Germline V lookup: CDR1 SEHNR, CDR2 FQNEAQ (reference sequence).

The chain has TRBV5-6 and TRBJ1-5; D not certain. Germline CDR1 is SGHDT and CDR2 is YYEEEE. This CDR3 is built from 15 residues. The V end lost 1 base, the J end lost 5 bases, and 13 bases lay between the germline ends. CDR3 nucleotides: TGTGCCAGCAGCTTGTTGGGTAGGGAATATCAGCCCCAGCATTTT. Its protein is CASSLLGREYQPQHF.